This paragraph reports one T cell receptor (beta chain). Antigen unknown. The source of the sample is a study of identical twins. General observations from the study: Cross-sectional statistical analysis was relied on for the conclusions, without the same donors being followed.

A single record per CDR3 protein comes from TCRdb applying MiXCR to the 5' RACE reads. The sample carries 400,000 to 650,000 distinct CDR3 sequences, about 20% recorded once. V shed 3 bases, J shed 7 bases, and the junction held 5 bases outside the gene matches. In germline, CDR1 is LGHDT, CDR2 YNNKEL (reference sequence). The CDR3 extends over 14 amino acids. These data were also filed under a second study, of T cells expressing NK-cell markers. That report adds: Expanded clones of NKG2C+ T cells had an unclear HCMV specificity.

The sequence was collected from a woman aged 18-30 years in good health. The sequencing sample was made of CD4+ T cells sorted from blood. The chain is built from TRBV3-1 and TRBJ1-5; the match to TRBD1 covers 8 bases. The DNA for the CDR3 is TGTGCCAGCAGCCACAGGGGGCTTGGGCAGCCCCAGCATTTT. This sequence encodes CASSHRGLGQPQHF.